The 11 T cell receptor beta chains presented below share a single source sample, sequenced in a study of cytomegalovirus exposure and HLA in healthy donors. PCR used 60 Vbeta primers and 13 Jbeta primers. The data were produced by immunoSEQ multiplex PCR, yet TCRdb's version contains in-frame clones alone and is incomplete. This table has 120,000 or so clones, 80% to 90% appearing once. Sequenced sample: PBMCs. The receptors here all came from a woman aged 35 to 49 in good health and CMV-seropositive.

The CDR3 loop is CASSPGLFGTNEKLFF. In DNA form, the CDR3 reads TGTGCCAGCAGTCCCGGTCTTTTTGGTACTAATGAAAAACTGTTTTTT. The chain combines TRBV28 with TRBJ1-4; D not certain. This CDR3 spans 16 amino acids. Germline V gives CDR1 MDHEN, CDR2 SYDVKM. V lost 5 bases to trimming and J lost 2 bases, with 15 bases between them.

This clone showed up just a few times. CDR3 amino acids: CASREQGLAGVGELFF. The DNA of the CDR3 is TGTGCCAGCAGGGAACAGGGACTAGCGGGAGTGGGGGAGCTGTTTTTT. This rearrangement joins TRBV6-1 to TRBJ2-2; 14 bases are a match to TRBD2. This CDR3 has 16 amino acids. Trimming cost V 6 bases and J 8 bases; bases outside gene matches: 8. Germline V CDR1 and CDR2: MNHNS, SASEGT.

The chain recombines TRBV7-3 with TRBJ2-3; 12 bases line up with TRBD2. CDR1 SGHTA and CDR2 FQGTGA come from the germline V gene. CDR3 length: 16 amino acids. V lost 4 bases and J lost 5; bases outside the gene matches: 7. CDR3 in DNA: TGTGCCAGCAGCTCACTAGCGGGAGGAAAGAAAGATACGCAGTATTTT. Translated, it gives CASSSLAGGKKDTQYF.

Only a few counts were recorded for this clone. The chain is built from TRBV6-1 and TRBJ1-5; D is perhaps TRBD1 (5 bases). V lost 2 bases, J lost 7 bases, and 15 bases lay in between. The CDR3 is 15 amino acids. Germline CDR1 MNHNS, CDR2 SASEGT. This CDR3 reads CASSELRGRGQPQHF. The DNA of the CDR3 is TGTGCCAGCAGTGAATTGCGGGGACGGGGGCAGCCCCAGCATTTT.

V is TRBV27 and J is TRBJ2-1; 7 bases fit TRBD2. The CDR3 has 15 amino acids. Trimming took 2 bases from V and 4 from J; bases not matched to a gene: 5. CDR1 and CDR2 from the germline V gene are MNHEY and SMNVEV (reference sequence). The CDR3, as DNA: TGTGCCAGCAGTTTACTCCCTAGCGGTTACAATGAGCAGTTCTTC. Amino acids: CASSLLPSGYNEQFF.

The gene calls are TRBV4-3 and TRBJ2-5; D is undetermined. The germline V and J ends were trimmed by 2 bases and 5 bases, with 24 bases remaining between them. Germline V lookup: CDR1 LGHNA, CDR2 YSLEER. The CDR3 covers 18 residues. The CDR3 loop reads CASSQQVGGSSRWETQYF. In DNA form, the CDR3 reads TGCGCCAGCAGCCAACAAGTTGGCGGCAGCTCCCGATGGGAGACCCAGTACTTC.

The chain recombines TRBV5-6 with TRBJ1-4; a weak D match, TRBD1 (5 bases). This CDR3 has 14 residues. The V and J ends lost 4 bases and 6 bases respectively, with 13 bases between them. Germline lookup yields CDR1 SGHDT and CDR2 YYEEEE. The CDR3 DNA is TGTGCCAGCAGCCCGGGACTCCAACATGAAAAACTGTTTTTT. Translating gives CASSPGLQHEKLFF.

The CDR3 protein is CASSLGTGFVEQYF. The CDR3 nucleotides are TGTGCCAGCAGCTTAGGGACAGGGTTCGTCGAGCAGTACTTC. The chain combines TRBV7-2 with TRBJ2-7; 8 bases line up with TRBD1. CDR1 is SGHTA and CDR2 is FQGNSA in the germline V gene. The V and J ends lost 1 base and 6 bases, in that order; junction bases with no gene match: 5. There are 14 residues in the CDR3.

The genes are TRBV5-8 and TRBJ2-1; 13 positions match TRBD2. Per germline, CDR1 SGHTS and CDR2 YDEGEE. The CDR3 runs 17 residues. Unmatched junction bases numbered 10, after V lost 3 bases and J lost 7 bases. This chain's CDR3 is CASSSQGLAGAINEQFF. CDR3 coding DNA: TGTGCCAGCAGCTCCCAAGGACTAGCGGGAGCTATAAATGAGCAGTTCTTC.

This chain connects TRBV5-1 to TRBJ2-2; 8 bases match TRBD1. CDR3 length: 15 residues. Germline loops: CDR1 SGHRS, CDR2 YFSETQ. The ends lost 5 bases at V and 4 bases at J; junction bases unmatched: 7. The CDR3, as DNA: TGCGCCAGCAGGCCGGGACAGGTCGTCACCGGGGAGCTGTTTTTT. Residues: CASRPGQVVTGELFF.

The genes are TRBV7-2 and TRBJ2-1, with TRBD1 matching over 7 bases. V trimming: 1 base; J trimming: 3 bases; junction bases outside the gene matches: 9. The germline gives CDR1 SGHTA, CDR2 FQGNSA. The CDR3 runs to 17 residues. CDR3 bases: TGTGCCAGCAGCTTAGTAATAGGGGGCGCGTTCTACAATGAGCAGTTCTTC. Translated: CASSLVIGGAFYNEQFF.